This entry is about one TCR beta chain. The antigen remains unidentified. A v3.0 immunoSEQ assay was performed at survey level. Sequencing was performed with immunoSEQ multiplex PCR; in TCRdb, only in-frame clones are kept and a portion is missing. The sample lists more than 25,000 clones; roughly 90% were seen once. Per the germline V gene, CDR1 is MDHEN and CDR2 is SYDVKM. V was pared by 2 bases and J by 5 bases, with 8 bases of the junction left unmatched. This CDR3 region has 16 residues. This sample was included in a study of long-term antiretroviral therapy in people with HIV. Findings and caveats of the study: Information on adherence to ART, viral resistance or therapy changes was unavailable. Controls exceeded HIV repertoires in CDR3 length range.

The United States was where all participants with HIV were treated. Every sample had roughly 1-11 million cryopreserved PBMC in it before DNA extraction. The sample consisted of unsorted PBMCs, taken 2 years after starting antiretroviral therapy. This receptor was taken from a man aged 50 to 59 with HIV. The J gene is TRBJ2-5, the V gene TRBV28, with 10 positions matching TRBD2. CDR3 in DNA: TGTGCCAGCAGTTTAGGGCTAGCGGGGGTTGGGGAGACCCAGTACTTC. It translates to CASSLGLAGVGETQYF.